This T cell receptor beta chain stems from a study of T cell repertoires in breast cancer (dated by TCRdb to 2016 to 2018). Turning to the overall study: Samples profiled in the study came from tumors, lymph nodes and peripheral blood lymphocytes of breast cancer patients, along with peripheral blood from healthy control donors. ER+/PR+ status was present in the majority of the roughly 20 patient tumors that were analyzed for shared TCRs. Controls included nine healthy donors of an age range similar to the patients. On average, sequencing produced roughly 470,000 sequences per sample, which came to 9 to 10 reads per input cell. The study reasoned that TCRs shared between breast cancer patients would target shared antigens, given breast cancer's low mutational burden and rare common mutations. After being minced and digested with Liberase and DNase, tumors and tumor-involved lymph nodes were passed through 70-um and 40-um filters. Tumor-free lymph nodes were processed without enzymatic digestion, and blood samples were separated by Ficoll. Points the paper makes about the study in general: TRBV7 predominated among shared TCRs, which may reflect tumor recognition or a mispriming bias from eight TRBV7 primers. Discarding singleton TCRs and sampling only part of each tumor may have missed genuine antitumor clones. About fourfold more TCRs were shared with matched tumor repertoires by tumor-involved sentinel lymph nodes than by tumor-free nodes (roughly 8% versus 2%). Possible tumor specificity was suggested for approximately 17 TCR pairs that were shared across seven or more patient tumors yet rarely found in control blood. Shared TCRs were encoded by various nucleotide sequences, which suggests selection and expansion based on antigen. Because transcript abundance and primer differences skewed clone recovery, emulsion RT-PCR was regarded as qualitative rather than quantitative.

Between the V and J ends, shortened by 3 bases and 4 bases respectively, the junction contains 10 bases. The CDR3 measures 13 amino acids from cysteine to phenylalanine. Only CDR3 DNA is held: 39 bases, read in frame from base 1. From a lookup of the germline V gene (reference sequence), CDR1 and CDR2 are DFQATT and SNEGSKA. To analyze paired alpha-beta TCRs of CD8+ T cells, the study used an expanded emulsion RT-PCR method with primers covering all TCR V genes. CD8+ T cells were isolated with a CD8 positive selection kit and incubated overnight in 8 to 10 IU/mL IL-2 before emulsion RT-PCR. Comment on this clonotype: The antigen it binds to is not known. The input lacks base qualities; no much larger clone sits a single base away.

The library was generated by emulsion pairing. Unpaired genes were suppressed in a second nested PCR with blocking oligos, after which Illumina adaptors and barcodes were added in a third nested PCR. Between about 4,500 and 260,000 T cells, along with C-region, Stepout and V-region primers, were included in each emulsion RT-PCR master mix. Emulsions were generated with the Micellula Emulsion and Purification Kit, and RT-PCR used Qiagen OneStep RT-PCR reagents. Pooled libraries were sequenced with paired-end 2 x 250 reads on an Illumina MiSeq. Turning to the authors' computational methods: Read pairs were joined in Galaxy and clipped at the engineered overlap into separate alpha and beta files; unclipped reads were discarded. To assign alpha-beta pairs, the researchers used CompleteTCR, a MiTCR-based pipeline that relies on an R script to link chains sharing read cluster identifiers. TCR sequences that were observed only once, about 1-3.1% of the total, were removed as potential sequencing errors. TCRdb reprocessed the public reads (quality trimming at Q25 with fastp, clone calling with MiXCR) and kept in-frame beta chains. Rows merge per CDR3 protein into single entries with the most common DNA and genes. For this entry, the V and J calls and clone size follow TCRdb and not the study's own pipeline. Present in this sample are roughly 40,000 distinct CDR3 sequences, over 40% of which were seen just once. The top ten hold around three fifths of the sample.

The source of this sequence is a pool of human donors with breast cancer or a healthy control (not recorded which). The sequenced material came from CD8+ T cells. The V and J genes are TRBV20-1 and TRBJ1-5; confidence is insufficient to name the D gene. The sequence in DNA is TGCAGTGCTAGCTTTGTGGGGAATCAGCCCCAGCATTTT. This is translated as CSASFVGNQPQHF.